The T cell receptor (beta chain) described here comes from a study of OX40 agonist ivuxolimab in advanced cancers. TCRdb keeps only in-frame clones here, not all; method: immunoSEQ multiplex PCR. The sample has 50,000 to 80,000 clones, 70% to 90% seen once. This clone was seen more than once but under ten times. The CDR3 is 17 residues long. V gave up 0 bases and J gave up 8 bases; unmatched junction bases: 10. Germline CDR1 is SGHTA and CDR2 is FQGTGA. The rearrangement joins TRBV7-3 to TRBJ2-2; 9 nucleotides match TRBD2. This TCR was sampled from an adult with an advanced solid tumor such as melanoma, head and neck, liver or kidney cancer. Here the sequenced sample was CD4+ or CD8+ T cells sorted from blood, taken in a trial of the OX40 agonist ivuxolimab. The DNA for the CDR3 is TGTGCCAGCAGCTTAACGGGGCTAGCGGGGCAAGCGGGGGAGCTGTTTTTT. This encodes CASSLTGLAGQAGELFF.